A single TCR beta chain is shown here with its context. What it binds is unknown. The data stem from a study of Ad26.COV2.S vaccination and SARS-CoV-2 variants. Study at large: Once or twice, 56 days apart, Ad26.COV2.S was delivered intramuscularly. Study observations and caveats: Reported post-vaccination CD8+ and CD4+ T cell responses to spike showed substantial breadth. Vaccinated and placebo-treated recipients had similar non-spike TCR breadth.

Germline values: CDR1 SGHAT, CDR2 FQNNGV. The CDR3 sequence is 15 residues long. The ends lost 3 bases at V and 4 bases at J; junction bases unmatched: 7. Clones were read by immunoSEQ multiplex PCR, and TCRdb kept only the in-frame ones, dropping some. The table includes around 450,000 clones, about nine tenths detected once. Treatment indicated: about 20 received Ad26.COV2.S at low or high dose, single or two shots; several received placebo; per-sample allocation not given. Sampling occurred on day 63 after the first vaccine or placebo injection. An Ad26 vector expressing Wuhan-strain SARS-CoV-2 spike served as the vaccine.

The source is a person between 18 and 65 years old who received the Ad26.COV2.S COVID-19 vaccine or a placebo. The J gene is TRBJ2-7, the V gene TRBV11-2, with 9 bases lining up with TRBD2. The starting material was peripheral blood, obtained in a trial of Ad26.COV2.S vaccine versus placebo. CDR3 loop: CASSFFGGRAYEQYF. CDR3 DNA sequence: TGTGCCAGCAGCTTCTTTGGCGGGAGGGCTTACGAGCAGTACTTC.